A single sample gave rise to the 26 T cell receptor beta chains below, sequenced in a study of blood T cell repertoires in COVID-19. Measured with immunoSEQ multiplex PCR; TCRdb has only the in-frame clones, and not every one. Of more than 300,000 clones in the sample, more than 70% were seen once. The sample taken for sequencing was peripheral blood. The source is a woman aged 45-59 years with acute or convalescent COVID-19.

The gene calls are TRBV7-2 and TRBJ1-1, with D possibly matching TRBD1 (6 bases). The CDR3 runs to 13 residues. V lost 5 bases, J lost 8 bases, and 15 bases lay in between. Germline values: CDR1 SGHTA, CDR2 FQGNSA. The CDR3 DNA sequence: TGTGCCAGCAGCACCCGGACAGCCCTGGAAGCTTTCTTT. Amino acid sequence: CASSTRTALEAFF.

The chain recombines TRBV29-1 with TRBJ2-7; 7 bases match TRBD1. The CDR3 extends over 12 amino acids. After removal of 2 bases from V and 5 bases from J, the junction contained 3 bases not matched to a gene. Germline V lookup: CDR1 SQVTM, CDR2 ANQGSEA. CDR3 loop: CSVEIQGDEQYF. In nucleotides, the CDR3 is TGCAGCGTTGAAATCCAGGGGGACGAGCAGTACTTC.

In its sample, this clone was seen once. CDR3: CASSFSGTSGTPWDEQFF. In DNA form, the CDR3 reads TGTGCCAGCAGCTTCTCTGGGACTAGCGGGACCCCTTGGGATGAGCAGTTCTTC. J is TRBJ2-1 and V is TRBV7-2; 13 bases fit TRBD2. Germline CDR1 SGHTA, CDR2 FQGNSA. This CDR3 contains 18 residues. V was clipped by 3 bases and J by 8 bases; unmatched bases: 13.

The V call is TRBV19, the J call TRBJ1-3; D remains ambiguous. Per germline, CDR1 LNHDA and CDR2 SQIVND (reference sequence). The CDR3 spans 15 residues. V dropped 7 bases and J dropped 4 bases, with 17 bases sitting between them. The CDR3: CASKPTAGGGNTIYF. CDR3 coding DNA: TGTGCCAGTAAGCCCACCGCTGGAGGCGGAAACACCATATATTTT. The whole variable domain, remainder taken from reference TRBV19 and TRBJ1-3, is DGGITQSPKYLFRKEGQNVTLSCEQNLNHDAMYWYRQDPGQGLRLIYYSQIVNDFQKGDIAEGYSVSREKKESFPLTVTSAQKNPTAFYLCASKPTAGGGNTIYFGEGSWLTVV.

V gene TRBV11-2 combines with J gene TRBJ2-7, with TRBD2 identical over 9 bases. The V segment lost 1 base and the J segment 6 bases; nucleotides outside the gene matches: 4. Per the germline V gene, CDR1 is SGHAT and CDR2 is FQNNGV. This CDR3 spans 14 amino acids. The CDR3 bases are TGTGCCAGCAGCTTAGTTCTAGCGGGAACCGAGCAGTACTTC. It yields the protein CASSLVLAGTEQYF.

This clone was detected only a few times. This chain links TRBV11-2 with TRBJ1-3; D gene uncertain. Germline CDR1 SGHAT, CDR2 FQNNGV. The CDR3 is made up of 15 amino acids. Trimming took 5 bases from V and 0 from J, leaving 11 bases between them. DNA of the CDR3: TGTGCCAGCAGCACGGGTCGGATCTCTGGAAACACCATATATTTT. The encoded protein is CASSTGRISGNTIYF. Drawing the rest from reference TRBV11-2 and TRBJ1-3, the complete variable domain is EAGVAQSPRYKIIEKRQSVAFWCNPISGHATLYWYQQILGQGPKLLIQFQNNGVVDDSQLPKDRFSAERLKGVDSTLKIQPAKLEDSAVYLCASSTGRISGNTIYFGEGSWLTVV.

This clone was counted between two and nine times. In DNA, the CDR3 is TGCGCCAGCAGCTTGGTAGGGGTTGGTCAGCCCCAGCATTTT. Residues: CASSLVGVGQPQHF. The rearrangement links TRBV5-1 to TRBJ1-5; tentative D call: TRBD1 (5 bases). The CDR3 sequence is 14 residues long. The germline CDR1 and CDR2 sequences are SGHRS and YFSETQ. V dropped 0 bases and J dropped 6 bases, with 10 bases sitting between them.

The chain has TRBV3-1 (or the pseudogene TRBV3-2) and TRBJ2-2, with D tentatively TRBD2 (6 bases). Trimming removed 1 base at V and 5 bases at J, with 11 bases between. Germline V gene sequence: CDR1 LGHDT, CDR2 YNNKEL (reference sequence). This CDR3 region has 15 residues. In nucleotides, the CDR3 is TGTGCCAGCAGCCAAGCGGGAGTTTGGACCGGGGAGCTGTTTTTT. Amino acids: CASSQAGVWTGELFF.

The chain combines TRBV7-3 with TRBJ2-1; 9 positions agree with TRBD1. Trimming removed 5 bases from V and 8 bases from J; junction bases left unmatched: 7. There are 14 residues in the CDR3. Germline loops: CDR1 SGHTA, CDR2 FQGTGA. CDR3 region: CASSVNRGLDEQFF. The CDR3 nucleotides read TGTGCCAGCAGCGTAAACAGGGGGCTTGATGAGCAGTTCTTC.

The V call is TRBV5-8, the J call TRBJ1-2; 7 nucleotides match TRBD1. In germline, CDR1 is SGHTS, CDR2 YDEGEE. CDR3 length equals 15 residues. The V segment lost 4 bases and the J segment 2 bases; nucleotides outside the gene matches: 8. This chain's CDR3 is CASSPPTGRNYGYTF. DNA for the CDR3: TGTGCCAGCAGCCCCCCGACAGGGCGGAACTATGGCTACACCTTC.

This clone has a handful of counts. The genes are TRBV30 and TRBJ1-2, with D tentatively TRBD1 (6 bases). The CDR3 spans 13 residues. V was shortened by 2 bases and J by 4 bases, with 11 bases between the two germline ends. Germline lookup yields CDR1 GTSNPN and CDR2 SVGIG (reference sequence). DNA for the CDR3: TGTGCCTGGAGTCCAGGGACATCCTATGGCTACACCTTC. Translated: CAWSPGTSYGYTF.

The V gene is TRBV7-9, the J gene TRBJ1-4, with D perhaps matching TRBD1 (5 bases). V was pared by 2 bases and J by 7 bases, with 23 bases between. This CDR3 contains 18 residues. Looked up from germline, CDR1 is SEHNR and CDR2 is FQNEAQ (reference sequence). Here the CDR3 DNA reads TGTGCCAGCAGCTTACCAGGGCTAACCTCACGACGGGCTGAAAAACTGTTTTTT. Residues: CASSLPGLTSRRAEKLFF.

This clone was recorded many times. This sequence joins TRBV4-1 and TRBJ2-1; 11 nucleotides agree with TRBD2. Germline values: CDR1 MGHRA, CDR2 YSYEKL. After removal of 1 base from V and 6 bases from J, the junction contained 5 bases not matched to a gene. This CDR3 is built from 16 residues. The CDR3 DNA sequence: TGCGCCAGCAGCCAAGTAGCGGGAGGGCCCCGCAATGAGCAGTTCTTC. Protein product: CASSQVAGGPRNEQFF.

This chain connects TRBV28 to TRBJ1-1; D perhaps matches TRBD1 (5 bases). The CDR3 runs 14 residues. Germline-derived CDR1 and CDR2 are MDHEN and SYDVKM. Between the trimmed V and J ends, which lost 6 bases and 8 bases, there was a span of 19 bases. The CDR3 nucleotides read TGTGCCAGCAGCCAGTGGGGTCCCCGACAGGAAGCTTTCTTT. Translation gives CASSQWGPRQEAFF.

The chain employs TRBV4-2 and TRBJ2-7, with D perhaps matching TRBD1 (6 bases). Trimming cost V 3 bases and J 1 base, with 7 bases left between them. Germline CDR1 is LGHNA and CDR2 is YNFKEQ. This CDR3 region has 13 residues. CDR3 nucleotides: TGTGCCAGCAGCCACAGGGGTTCCTACGAGCAGTACTTC. This sequence encodes CASSHRGSYEQYF.

The chain is built from TRBV2 and TRBJ1-6; 9 bases match TRBD1. The V gene's germline CDR1 is SNHLY and CDR2 FYNNEI. This CDR3 spans 16 amino acids. Trimming cost V 6 bases and J 6 bases; bases outside gene matches: 9. The CDR3 DNA follows: TGTGCCAGCAGGACTGGACAGGGGAGCCCTAATTCACCCCTCCACTTT. Its translation is CASRTGQGSPNSPLHF.

The V call is TRBV9, the J call TRBJ2-1; 7 positions match TRBD1. Looked up from germline, CDR1 is SGDLS and CDR2 is YYNGEE. CDR3 length equals 15 residues. The J segment lost 0 bases and the V segment lost 7 bases, leaving 7 bases of the junction unmatched. CDR3 DNA sequence: TGTGCCAGCGCGGTAGAGGGGGCCTCCTACAATGAGCAGTTCTTC. It is translated as CASAVEGASYNEQFF.

The DNA for the CDR3 is TGTGCCAGCAGCTCGGCAGGGGGCACTAATGAAAAACTGTTTTTT. Translation: CASSSAGGTNEKLFF. This chain connects TRBV7-9 to TRBJ1-4; 8 bases align to TRBD1. In germline, CDR1 is SEHNR, CDR2 FQNEAQ (reference sequence). This CDR3 has 15 amino acids. V was pared by 4 bases and J by 2 bases, with 3 bases of the junction left unmatched.

The V call is TRBV19, the J call TRBJ2-7; 9 bases match TRBD1. Germline CDR1 and CDR2: LNHDA and SQIVND (reference sequence). There are 15 residues in the CDR3. V shed 3 bases and J 4 bases; nucleotides not matched to a gene: 7. The CDR3 sequence: CASSIPGGTGYEQYF. The CDR3 DNA reads TGTGCCAGTAGTATCCCGGGCGGGACAGGGTACGAGCAGTACTTC.

In DNA form, the CDR3 reads TGTGCCAGCAGTATCCAGGGCCCCCAGTACTTC. Its protein is CASSIQGPQYF. The chain uses TRBV2 and TRBJ2-5, with D possibly TRBD1 on 5 matching bases. The CDR3 spans 11 residues. Trimming stripped 5 bases from V and 9 bases from J, with 10 bases between. The V gene's germline CDR1 is SNHLY and CDR2 FYNNEI.

This clone came up once. The chain carries TRBV18 and TRBJ2-5, with 14 bases aligning to TRBD2. With 3 bases clipped from V and 4 bases from J, the junction kept 7 bases outside the gene matches. From germline, CDR1 is KGHSH and CDR2 LQKENI. The CDR3 is made up of 17 amino acids. CDR3 protein: CASSPSGLAGGRETQYF. The CDR3 region has the DNA TGTGCCAGCTCACCTTCTGGACTAGCGGGAGGCAGAGAGACCCAGTACTTC.

J is TRBJ2-1 and V is TRBV12-3 or TRBV12-4; D may be TRBD1 (6 bases). The ends were cut back, 6 bases at V and 0 bases at J, with 6 bases in the middle. CDR3 length: 13 residues. CDR3 sequence reads: CASRGGSYNEQFF. CDR3 coding DNA: TGTGCCAGCAGAGGGGGCTCCTACAATGAGCAGTTCTTC.

This chain links TRBV24-1 with TRBJ1-1, with 7 bases fitting TRBD1. Germline CDR1 is KGHDR and CDR2 is SFDVKD. The CDR3 has 13 residues. Germline trimming cut 0 bases from V and 6 bases from J; bases unmatched to any gene: 0. The CDR3 protein is CATSDLDRAEAFF. For the CDR3, the DNA is TGTGCCACCAGTGATTTGGACAGGGCTGAAGCTTTCTTT.

The chain carries TRBV4-1 and TRBJ2-5, with 12 positions matching TRBD2. The CDR3 length is 17 residues. The V segment lost 4 bases and the J segment 5 bases; nucleotides outside the gene matches: 11. Per the germline V gene, CDR1 is MGHRA and CDR2 is YSYEKL. The CDR3, as DNA: TGCGCCAGCAGCCCCACTAGCGGGAGGCTCTACGGGGAGACCCAGTACTTC. Protein product: CASSPTSGRLYGETQYF.

The rearrangement joins TRBV7-2 to TRBJ2-5, with 9 positions matching TRBD1. The CDR3 consists of 15 residues. Germline V gives CDR1 SGHTA, CDR2 FQGNSA. The V gene end was trimmed by 6 bases and the J gene end by 5 bases; junction bases not matched to a gene: 10. The CDR3 bases are TGTGCCAGCAGAGCCCCGGGACAGGGAGGCGAGACCCAGTACTTC. It specifies CASRAPGQGGETQYF.

The V call is TRBV19, the J call TRBJ1-1; D gene uncertain. The germline V gene encodes CDR1 LNHDA and CDR2 SQIVND (reference sequence). The CDR3 extends over 13 amino acids. V shed 4 bases and J shed 0 bases, with 6 bases lying between them. The CDR3 region is CASSRPMNTEAFF. In nucleotides, the CDR3 is TGTGCCAGTAGTAGGCCGATGAACACTGAAGCTTTCTTT.